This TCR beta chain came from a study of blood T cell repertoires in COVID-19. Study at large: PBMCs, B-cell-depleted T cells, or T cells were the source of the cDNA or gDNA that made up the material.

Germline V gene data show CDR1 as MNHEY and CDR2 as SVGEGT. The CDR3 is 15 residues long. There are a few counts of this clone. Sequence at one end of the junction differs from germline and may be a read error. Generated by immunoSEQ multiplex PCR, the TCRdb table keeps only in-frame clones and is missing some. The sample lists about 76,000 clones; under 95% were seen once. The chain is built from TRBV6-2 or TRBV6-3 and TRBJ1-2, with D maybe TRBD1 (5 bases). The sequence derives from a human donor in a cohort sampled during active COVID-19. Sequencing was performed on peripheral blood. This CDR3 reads CASSYFRQTNYGYTF. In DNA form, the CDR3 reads TGTGCCAGCAGCTACTTCAGACAGACTAACTATGGCTACACCTTC.